This T cell receptor beta chain was found in a study of T cell changes during pregnancy in multiple sclerosis (dated by TCRdb to between 2017 and 2020). For the study in its entirety: Changes in the T cell repertoire over the course of pregnancy were examined in this study in women with multiple sclerosis.

Comments on this clone: Its antigen target is currently unknown. No base qualities exist here, and no much larger clone lies one base off it.

The CDR3, from cysteine to phenylalanine, totals 18 residues. Of all the DNA, just the CDR3 is kept, 54 bases in frame from base 1. For CDR1 and CDR2, the germline V gene (reference sequence) lists LNHDA and SQIVND. The V end gives up 5 bases and the J end 4 bases, leaving 10 bases in the junction not matched to a gene. Libraries were constructed by the immunoSEQ multiplex PCR assay. The clones in this table, taken by TCRdb from immuneACCESS, are in-frame only. Not every clone is retained; where verified, under half of the shortfall comes from an unresolved V gene, and the cause of the rest is unknown. This sample gives more than 60,000 clones in total; roughly 90% of them show up just once. The biggest ten clones account for under 0.35% of the sample.

Rearrangement joined TRBV19 to TRBJ2-6, and 11 junction bases match TRBD1. The sequence was obtained from a female donor in good health, enrolled as a control in a pregnancy study. Sequenced here: CD4+ T cells from peripheral blood mononuclear cells, sampled in the third trimester of pregnancy. The DNA is as follows: TGTGCCAGTAGTTCAACCGGGACAGGGGGAACAGGGGCCAACGTCCTGACTTTC. Protein translation: CASSSTGTGGTGANVLTF.